This T cell receptor (beta chain) originates from a study of T cell changes during pregnancy in multiple sclerosis. Method: immunoSEQ multiplex PCR; TCRdb's copy keeps in-frame clones and lacks some. Of roughly 57,000 clones detected, around 93% appear once; the ten largest clones hold about 0.64%. This CDR3 is 13 amino acids long. The ends were cut back, 7 bases at V and 5 bases at J, with 14 bases in the middle. Germline-derived CDR1 and CDR2 are MRHNA and SNTAGT. The sample consisted of CD4+ T cells from peripheral blood mononuclear cells, taken after pregnancy. The sequence came from a female donor with multiple sclerosis, enrolled in a pregnancy study. The V and J genes are TRBV6-4 and TRBJ2-5; TRBD2 might be the D (6 bases). CDR3 amino acids: CASIPGGGETQYF. The CDR3 DNA follows: TGTGCCAGCATCCCTGGTGGGGGGGAGACCCAGTACTTC.